This T cell receptor beta chain is drawn from a study of shared clonotypes between healthy human individuals (dated by TCRdb to the early 2020s). Regarding the complete study: The cohort comprised two women and a few men aged 18 to 49 years. To increase sequencing depth and limit assay-specific biases, TCR repertoire library preparation and sequencing were carried out by different laboratories using diverse techniques. Leukapheresis yielded between about 0.94 and 10 billion PBMCs per donor. For each donor, three plates each were used for CD4 naive and CD4 memory, two plates were used for CD8 naive, and one plate was used for CD8 memory. To estimate repertoire size and how much clonotypes are shared between individuals, the study performed deep sequencing of blood TCR repertoires from a few healthy adults. Overall results and qualifications from the work: The small number of donors limited the genetic and exposure-history diversity represented. Naive subsets generally had larger estimated clonotype richness than memory subsets. Higher generation probabilities were observed for clonotypes shared by all four sorted-subset donors than for non-shared clonotypes. Even with the large sequencing depth, rarefaction of the sorted-subset datasets indicated that sequencing was incomplete. Sampling was restricted to blood, and TCR repertoires in tissues likely differ from the TCR repertoires found in blood. Based on pairwise subsampling, the degree of clonotype sharing among donors was expected to be affected by sequencing depth. Across a few donors, approximately 4.6% of naive CD4, around 3.5% of naive CD8, about 2.3% of memory CD4, and under 0.45% of memory CD8 clonotypes were shared.

The CDR3, cysteine through phenylalanine, is 13 amino acids long. Only CDR3 DNA remains: 39 bases, in frame from the first base. Between the V and J ends, shortened by 7 bases and 0 bases respectively, the junction contains 6 bases. CDR1 and CDR2, looked up from the germline V gene, are MNHEY and SVGAGI. The donors were healthy, HIV-negative adults with no recently reported acute infections or vaccinations. Every donor was a Caucasian adult residing in Nashville, Tennessee, USA. CD4+ T cells were enriched by magnetic negative selection, after which naive cells were positively selected on CD45RA and the negative fraction was taken as the memory subset. After blood collection by leukapheresis, PBMCs were isolated using Ficoll-Histopaque density gradient centrifugation and then cryopreserved in the vapor phase of liquid nitrogen. Analytical flow cytometry was used to check the purity and quantity of every magnetically sorted T cell population. Genomic DNA was isolated from every sorted fraction and measured by UV absorbance on a Nanodrop 2000c.

A word on this clone: Its target antigen remains unknown. No per-base quality is available; no much larger clone lies one base away.

TCR CDR3 regions were amplified from genomic DNA by multiplex PCR using the deep immunoSEQ assay. Extracted genomic DNA from each cell subset was spread evenly across all wells of several immunoSEQ 96-well plates, with each plate serving as a replicate. For sorted subsets, 200 to 250 ng of genomic DNA, equivalent to about 30,000 T cell genomes, went into each replicate PCR. Purified libraries were quantified with a Qubit 3.0 fluorometer, sized on a Bioanalyzer 2100, and re-quantified with the KAPA Library Quantification kit. Every immunoSEQ 96-well plate was sequenced on a separate single-read 150-cycle Illumina NextSeq 550 flow cell. As for the original processing: The immunoSEQ output contained only junctional sequences without quality scores, so filtering could not match that applied to full-length reads. Sequences were annotated with PyIR, a Python wrapper for IgBLAST v1.9, and V/J genes and CDR3 were assigned using IMGT germline references. Reads with weak V/J assignments (E-value above 1e-6), missing CDR3, stop codons, out-of-frame junctions, or ambiguous translated residues were removed. A V3J clonotype was defined by an identical inferred V gene, J gene, and CDR3 amino acid sequence. To compute the percentage overlap between repertoires, the number of shared unique clonotypes was divided by the size of the smaller repertoire. Three approaches were used to assess repertoire richness: RTK rarefaction, the Chao1 estimator, and Recon v2.1 estimates of unobserved clonotypes. OLGA was used to compute generation probabilities for all TCRbeta clonotypes that the gDNA method yielded from four donors. As stored in TCRdb, this immuneACCESS dataset retains in-frame rearrangements with V and J assigned. A fraction of the clones does not appear; measured against another copy, unresolved V genes explain less than half of the discrepancy, and the remainder lacks a known reason. V and J calls and clone size are as listed in that table; D and trimming were resolved from the DNA. This sample gives about 2.4 million clones in total; over 85% of them show up just once. Jointly, the top ten make up around 0.4% of the sample.

The sequence was obtained from a man between 18 and 29 years old in good health. Some clones in this sample may be carry-over from other donors' samples. Specimen: naive CD4+ T cells from PBMCs. The cell subset or site label, as the study defines it: CD45RA+ positively selected. The V and J genes are TRBV6-5 and TRBJ2-2; no D gene call is confident. The CDR3 protein: CASIKTNTGELFF. The DNA sequence reads TGTGCCAGCATTAAGACGAACACCGGGGAGCTGTTTTTT.